The sequence of this T cell receptor (beta chain) was determined in a study of beta chain features in type 1 diabetes. Expressed TCRB transcripts were sequenced because the entire RNA isolate underwent reverse transcription. Some clones are missing from TCRdb's copy, which holds only in-frame ones; the method was immunoSEQ multiplex PCR. The sample has almost 350,000 clones, 7.5% to 9% seen once. The CDR3 covers 14 residues. Deletions cut 0 bases from V and 3 bases from J, with 8 bases between. CDR1 SGHAT and CDR2 FQNNGV come from the germline V gene. General study findings and limits: Whatever favoring of shorter templates PCR might show would apply equally to patients and controls.

In its sample, this clone was seen a few times. Its antigen is unknown. The sample consisted of central memory CD4+ T cells from blood. The origin of this receptor is a woman aged 18-30 years in good health. The chain combines TRBV11-2 with TRBJ1-1; D is ambiguous. The CDR3 sequence: CASSLDLGDTEAFF. DNA for the CDR3: TGTGCCAGCAGCTTAGATCTCGGGGACACTGAAGCTTTCTTT.